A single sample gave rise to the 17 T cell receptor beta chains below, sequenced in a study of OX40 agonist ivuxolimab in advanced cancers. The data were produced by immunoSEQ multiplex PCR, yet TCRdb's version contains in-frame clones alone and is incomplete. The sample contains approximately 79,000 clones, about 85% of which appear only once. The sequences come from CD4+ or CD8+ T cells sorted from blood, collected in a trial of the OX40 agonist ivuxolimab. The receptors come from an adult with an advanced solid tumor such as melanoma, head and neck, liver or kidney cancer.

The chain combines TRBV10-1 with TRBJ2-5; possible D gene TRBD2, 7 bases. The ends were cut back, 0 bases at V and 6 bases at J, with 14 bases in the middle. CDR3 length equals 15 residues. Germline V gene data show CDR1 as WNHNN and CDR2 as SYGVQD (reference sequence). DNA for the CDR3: TGCGCCAGCAGTGAGTCGGGCGGGGGCGATAAGACCCAGTACTTC. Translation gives CASSESGGGDKTQYF.

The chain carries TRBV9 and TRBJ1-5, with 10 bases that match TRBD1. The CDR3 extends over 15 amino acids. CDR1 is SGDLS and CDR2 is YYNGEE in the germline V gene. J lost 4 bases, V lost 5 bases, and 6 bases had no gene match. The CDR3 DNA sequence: TGTGCCAGCAGTGCAACGGGACAGGGGAATCAGCCCCAGCATTTT. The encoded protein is CASSATGQGNQPQHF.

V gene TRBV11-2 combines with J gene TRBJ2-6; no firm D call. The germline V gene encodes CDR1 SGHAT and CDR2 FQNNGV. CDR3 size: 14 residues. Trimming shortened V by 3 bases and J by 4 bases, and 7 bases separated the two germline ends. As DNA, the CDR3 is TGTGCCAGCAGCTTTGAGTCGGGGGCCAACGTCCTGACTTTC. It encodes CASSFESGANVLTF.

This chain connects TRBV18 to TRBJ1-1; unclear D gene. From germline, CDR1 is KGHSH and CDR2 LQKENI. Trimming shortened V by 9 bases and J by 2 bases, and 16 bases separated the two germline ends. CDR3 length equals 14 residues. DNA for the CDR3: TGTGCCAGTTCCAGAAACGGGGTAAACACTGAAGCTTTCTTT. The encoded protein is CASSRNGVNTEAFF. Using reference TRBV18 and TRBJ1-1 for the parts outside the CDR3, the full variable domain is NAGVMQNPRHLVRRRGQEARLRCSPMKGHSHVYWYRQLPEEGLKFMVYLQKENIIDESGMPKERFSAEFPKEGPSILRIQQVVRGDSAAYFCASSRNGVNTEAFFGQGTRLTVV.

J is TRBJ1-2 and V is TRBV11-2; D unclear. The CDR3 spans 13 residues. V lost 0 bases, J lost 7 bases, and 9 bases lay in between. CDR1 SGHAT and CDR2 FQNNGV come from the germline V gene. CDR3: CASSLEPWGGYTF. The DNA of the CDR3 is TGTGCCAGCAGCTTAGAGCCGTGGGGTGGCTACACCTTC.

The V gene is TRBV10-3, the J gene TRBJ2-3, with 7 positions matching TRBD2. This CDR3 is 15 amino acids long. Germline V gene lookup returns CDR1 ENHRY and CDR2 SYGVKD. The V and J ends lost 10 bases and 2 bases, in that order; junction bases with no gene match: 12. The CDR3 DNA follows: TGTGCCACCTCACCGACTAGACTAGCCACAGATACGCAGTATTTT. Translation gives CATSPTRLATDTQYF.

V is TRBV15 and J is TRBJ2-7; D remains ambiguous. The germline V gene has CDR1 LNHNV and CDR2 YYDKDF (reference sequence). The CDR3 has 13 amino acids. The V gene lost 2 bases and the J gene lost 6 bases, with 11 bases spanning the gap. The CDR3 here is CATSRLVYSEQYF. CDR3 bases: TGTGCCACCAGCAGACTCGTATACTCCGAGCAGTACTTC.

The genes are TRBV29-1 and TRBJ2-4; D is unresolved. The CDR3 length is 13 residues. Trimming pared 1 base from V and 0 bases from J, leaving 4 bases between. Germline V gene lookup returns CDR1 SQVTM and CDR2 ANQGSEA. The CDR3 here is CSVEGGAKNIQYF. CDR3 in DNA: TGCAGCGTTGAAGGGGGAGCCAAAAACATTCAGTACTTC. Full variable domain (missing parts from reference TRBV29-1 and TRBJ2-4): SAVISQKPSRDICQRGTSLTIQCQVDSQVTMMFWYRQQPGQSLTLIATANQGSEATYESGFVIDKFPISRPNLTFSTLTVSNMSPEDSSIYLCSVEGGAKNIQYFGAGTRLSVL.

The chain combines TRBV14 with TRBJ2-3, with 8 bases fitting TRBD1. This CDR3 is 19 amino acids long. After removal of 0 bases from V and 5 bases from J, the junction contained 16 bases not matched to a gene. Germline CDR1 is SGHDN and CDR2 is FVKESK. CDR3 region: CASSQEWFSGQGHRDTQYF. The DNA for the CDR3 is TGTGCCAGCAGCCAAGAGTGGTTTTCAGGACAGGGACATCGAGATACGCAGTATTTT. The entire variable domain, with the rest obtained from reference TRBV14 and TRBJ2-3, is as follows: EAGVTQFPSHSVIEKGQTVTLRCDPISGHDNLYWYRRVMGKEIKFLLHFVKESKQDESGMPNNRFLAERTGGTYSTLKVQPAELEDSGVYFCASSQEWFSGQGHRDTQYFGPGTRLTVL.

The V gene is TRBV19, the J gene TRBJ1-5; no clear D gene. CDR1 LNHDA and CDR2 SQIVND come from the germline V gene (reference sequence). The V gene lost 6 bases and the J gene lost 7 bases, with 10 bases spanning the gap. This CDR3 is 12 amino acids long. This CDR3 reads CASRARGQPQHF. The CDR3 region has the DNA TGTGCCAGTAGAGCACGAGGACAGCCCCAGCATTTT.

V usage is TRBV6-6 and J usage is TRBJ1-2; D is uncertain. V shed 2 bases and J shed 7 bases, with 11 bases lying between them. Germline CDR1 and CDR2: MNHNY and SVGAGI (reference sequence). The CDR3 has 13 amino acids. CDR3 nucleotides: TGTGCCAGCAGTTACGGGATCGGTGGTGGCTACACCTTC. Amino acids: CASSYGIGGGYTF.

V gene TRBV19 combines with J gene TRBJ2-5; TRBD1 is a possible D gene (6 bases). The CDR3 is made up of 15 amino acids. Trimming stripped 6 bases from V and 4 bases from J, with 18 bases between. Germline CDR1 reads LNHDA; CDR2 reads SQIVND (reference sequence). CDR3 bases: TGTGCCAGTAGGGGGGCGACCCGAGGCGGAGAGACCCAGTACTTC. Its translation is CASRGATRGGETQYF. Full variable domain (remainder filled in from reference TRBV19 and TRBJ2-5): DGGITQSPKYLFRKEGQNVTLSCEQNLNHDAMYWYRQDPGQGLRLIYYSQIVNDFQKGDIAEGYSVSREKKESFPLTVTSAQKNPTAFYLCASRGATRGGETQYFGPGTRLLVL.

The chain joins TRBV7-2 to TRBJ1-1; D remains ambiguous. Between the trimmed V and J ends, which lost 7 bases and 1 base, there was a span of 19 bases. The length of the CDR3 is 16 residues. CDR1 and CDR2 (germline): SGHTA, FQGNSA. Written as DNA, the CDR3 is TGTGCCAGCACCCAGCCGGGATGGACGGGGAACACTGAAGCTTTCTTT. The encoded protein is CASTQPGWTGNTEAFF.

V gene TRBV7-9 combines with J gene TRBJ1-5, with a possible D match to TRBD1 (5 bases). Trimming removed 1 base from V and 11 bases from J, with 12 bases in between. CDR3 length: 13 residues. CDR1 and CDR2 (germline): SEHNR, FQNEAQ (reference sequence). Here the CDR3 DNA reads TGTGCCAGCAGCTTAGAAGGGGAAAGGGCCCAGCATTTT. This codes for CASSLEGERAQHF. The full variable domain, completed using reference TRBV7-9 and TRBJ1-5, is DTGVSQNPRHKITKRGQNVTFRCDPISEHNRLYWYRQTLGQGPEFLTYFQNEAQLEKSRLLSDRFSAERPKGSFSTLEIQRTEQGDSAMYLCASSLEGERAQHFGDGTRLSIL.

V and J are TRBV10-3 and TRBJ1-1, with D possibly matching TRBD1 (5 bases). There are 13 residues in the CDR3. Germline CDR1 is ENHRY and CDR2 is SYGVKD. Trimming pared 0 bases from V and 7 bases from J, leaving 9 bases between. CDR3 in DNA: TGTGCCATCAGTGAGTCAGGGGCCCTTGAAGCTTTCTTT. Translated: CAISESGALEAFF.

The CDR3 DNA sequence: TGTGCCAGCTCCCAGGACGGAGGAGGGGATCAGCCCCAGCATTTT. Protein sequence: CASSQDGGGDQPQHF. V and J are TRBV18 and TRBJ1-5; TRBD1 is a possible D gene (5 bases). V was pared by 6 bases and J by 5 bases, with 17 bases between. The CDR3 has 15 residues. The germline CDR1 and CDR2 sequences are KGHSH and LQKENI. Combining the CDR3 with reference TRBV18 and TRBJ1-5 gives the whole variable domain NAGVMQNPRHLVRRRGQEARLRCSPMKGHSHVYWYRQLPEEGLKFMVYLQKENIIDESGMPKERFSAEFPKEGPSILRIQQVVRGDSAAYFCASSQDGGGDQPQHFGDGTRLSIL.

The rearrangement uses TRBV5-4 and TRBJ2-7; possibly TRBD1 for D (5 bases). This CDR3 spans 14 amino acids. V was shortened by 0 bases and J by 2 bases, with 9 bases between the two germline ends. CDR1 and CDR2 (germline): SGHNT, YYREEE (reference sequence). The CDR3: CASSLERGPYEQYF. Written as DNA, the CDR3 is TGTGCCAGCAGCTTGGAAAGGGGCCCCTACGAGCAGTACTTC. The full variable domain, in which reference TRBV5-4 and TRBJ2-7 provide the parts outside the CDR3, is ETGVTQSPTHLIKTRGQQVTLRCSSQSGHNTVSWYQQALGQGPQFIFQYYREEENGRGNFPPRFSGLQFPNYSSELNVNALELDDSALYLCASSLERGPYEQYFGPGTRLTVT.